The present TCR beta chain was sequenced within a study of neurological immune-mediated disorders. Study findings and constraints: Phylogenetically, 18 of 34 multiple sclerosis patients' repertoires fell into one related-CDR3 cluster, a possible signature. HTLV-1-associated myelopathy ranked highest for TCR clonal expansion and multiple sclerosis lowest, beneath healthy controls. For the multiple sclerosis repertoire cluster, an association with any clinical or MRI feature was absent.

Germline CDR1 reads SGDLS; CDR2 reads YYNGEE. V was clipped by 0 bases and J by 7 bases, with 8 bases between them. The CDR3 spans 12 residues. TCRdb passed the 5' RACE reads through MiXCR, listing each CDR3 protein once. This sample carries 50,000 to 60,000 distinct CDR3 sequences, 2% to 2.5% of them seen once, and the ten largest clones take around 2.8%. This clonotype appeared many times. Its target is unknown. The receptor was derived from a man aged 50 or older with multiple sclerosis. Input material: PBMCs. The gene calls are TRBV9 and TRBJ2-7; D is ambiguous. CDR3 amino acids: CASSVDGLEQYF. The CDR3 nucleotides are TGTGCCAGCAGCGTAGACGGTCTGGAGCAGTACTTC.